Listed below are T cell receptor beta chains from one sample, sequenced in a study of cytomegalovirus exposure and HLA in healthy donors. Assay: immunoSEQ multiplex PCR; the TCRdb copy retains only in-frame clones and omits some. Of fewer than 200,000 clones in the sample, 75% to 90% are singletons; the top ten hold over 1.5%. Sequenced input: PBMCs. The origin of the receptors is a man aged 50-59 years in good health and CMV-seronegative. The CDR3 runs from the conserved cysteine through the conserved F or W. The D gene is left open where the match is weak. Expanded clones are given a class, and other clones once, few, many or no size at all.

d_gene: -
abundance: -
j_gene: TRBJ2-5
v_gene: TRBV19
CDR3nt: TGTGCCAGTAGTATTAGGGGCCGCGAGACCCAGTACTTC
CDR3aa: CASSIRGRETQYF

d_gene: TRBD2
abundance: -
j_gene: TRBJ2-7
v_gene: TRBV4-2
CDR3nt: TGTGCCAGCAGCCAAGAAGTCGCCGGGAGGAACGAGCAGTACTTC
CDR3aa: CASSQEVAGRNEQYF

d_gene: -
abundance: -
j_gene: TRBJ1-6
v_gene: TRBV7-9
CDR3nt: TGTGCCAGCAGCTCTGTAGTAACCTATAATTCACCCCTCCACTTT
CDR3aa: CASSSVVTYNSPLHF

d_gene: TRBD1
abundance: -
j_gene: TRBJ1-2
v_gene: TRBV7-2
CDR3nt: TGTGCCAGCAGCCCAGGGGGATGGGGCTATGGCTACACCTTC
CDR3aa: CASSPGGWGYGYTF

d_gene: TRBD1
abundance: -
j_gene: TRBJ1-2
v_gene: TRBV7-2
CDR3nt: TGTGCCAGCAGCTTTTACAGGGGGCGAAATGGCTACACCTTC
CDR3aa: CASSFYRGRNGYTF

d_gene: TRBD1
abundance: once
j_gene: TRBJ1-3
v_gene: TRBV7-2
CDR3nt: TGTGCCAGCAGCCCCAGGGGGCGGGTAGGTGGAAACACCATATATTTT
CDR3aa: CASSPRGRVGGNTIYF

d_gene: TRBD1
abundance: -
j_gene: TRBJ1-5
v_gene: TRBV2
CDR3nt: TGTGCCAGCAGTGAACAGGGGGGTTTGGACGGTCAGCCCCAGCATTTT
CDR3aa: CASSEQGGLDGQPQHF

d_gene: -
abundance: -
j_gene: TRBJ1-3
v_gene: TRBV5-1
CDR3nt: TGCGCCAGCAGATCCGACATAAATCTCCAGGGGAACACCATATATTTT
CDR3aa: CASRSDINLQGNTIYF

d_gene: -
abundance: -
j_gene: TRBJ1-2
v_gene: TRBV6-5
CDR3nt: TGTGCCAGCAGTCGAAACAGGCGCGACTATGGCTACACCTTC
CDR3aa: CASSRNRRDYGYTF

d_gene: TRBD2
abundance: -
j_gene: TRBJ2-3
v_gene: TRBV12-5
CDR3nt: TGTGCTAGTGGTTTGTGGCCCCGACTAGCGGGAGGGTGGACAGATACGCAGTATTTT
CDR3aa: CASGLWPRLAGGWTDTQYF

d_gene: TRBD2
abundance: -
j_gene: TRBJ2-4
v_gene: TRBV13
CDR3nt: TGTGCCAGCAGCTTAGGGGGGACTAGCGGGGCAGACATTCAGTACTTC
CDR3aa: CASSLGGTSGADIQYF

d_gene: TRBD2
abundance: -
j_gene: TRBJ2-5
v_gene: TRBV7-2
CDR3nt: TGTGCCAGCAGGCCGGGTAGCGGGGGTGGAGAGACCCAGTACTTC
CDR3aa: CASRPGSGGGETQYF

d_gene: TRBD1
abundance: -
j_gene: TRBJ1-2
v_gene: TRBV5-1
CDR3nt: TGCGCCAGCAGTGGGACAGGGAACGGCTACACCTTC
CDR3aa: CASSGTGNGYTF

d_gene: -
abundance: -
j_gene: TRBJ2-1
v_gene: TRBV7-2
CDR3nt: TGTGCCAGCAGCTTAGCCAGGGAATCCTACAATGAGCAGTTCTTC
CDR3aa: CASSLARESYNEQFF

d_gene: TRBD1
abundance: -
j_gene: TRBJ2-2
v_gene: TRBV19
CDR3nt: TGTGCCAGTATCACCTTCCCCCAGGGGGTGGCCACCGGGGAGCTGTTTTTT
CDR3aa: CASITFPQGVATGELFF

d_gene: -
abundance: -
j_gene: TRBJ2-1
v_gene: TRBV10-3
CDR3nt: TGTGCCATCAGAGTGAGTGGCGGAGGTCGGGATGAGCAGTTCTTC
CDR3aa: CAIRVSGGGRDEQFF

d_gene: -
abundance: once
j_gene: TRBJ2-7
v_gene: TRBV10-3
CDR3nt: TGTGCCATCAGTGGGGCGCGTAGCGAGCAGTACTTC
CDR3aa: CAISGARSEQYF

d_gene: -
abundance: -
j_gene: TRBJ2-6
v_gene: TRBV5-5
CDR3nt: TGTGCCAGCAGCTTGGACAGGACCGTCCTGACTTTC
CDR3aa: CASSLDRTVLTF

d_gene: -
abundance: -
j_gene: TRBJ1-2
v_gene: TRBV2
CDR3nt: TGTGCCAGCAGTGAATACGTTAGTGGCTACACCTTC
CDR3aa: CASSEYVSGYTF

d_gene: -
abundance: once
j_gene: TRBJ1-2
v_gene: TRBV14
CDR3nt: TGTGCCAGCAGCCAAGATTGGGGGCTTGGCTATGGCTACACCTTC
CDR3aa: CASSQDWGLGYGYTF

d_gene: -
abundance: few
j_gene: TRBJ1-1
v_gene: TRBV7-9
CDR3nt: TGTTCCAGCAGCTCCGCGACAGGGAACACTGAAGCTTTCTTT
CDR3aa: CSSSSATGNTEAFF

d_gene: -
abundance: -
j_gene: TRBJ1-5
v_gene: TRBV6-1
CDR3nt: TGTGCCAGCAGTGTTTCTGGGGGCGATAATCAGCCCCAGCATTTT
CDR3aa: CASSVSGGDNQPQHF

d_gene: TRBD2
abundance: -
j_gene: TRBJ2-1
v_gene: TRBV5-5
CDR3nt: TGTGCCAGCAGCTCTTTCAGCGGGAGTTCGTACAATGAGCAGTTCTTC
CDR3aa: CASSSFSGSSYNEQFF

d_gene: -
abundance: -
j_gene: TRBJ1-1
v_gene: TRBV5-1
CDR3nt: TGCGCCAGCAGCATTGGGGACATCACTGAAGCTTTCTTT
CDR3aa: CASSIGDITEAFF

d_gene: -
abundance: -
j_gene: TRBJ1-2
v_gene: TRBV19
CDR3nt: TGTGCCAGTACCGATCGGGGGTACTATGGCTACACCTTC
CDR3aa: CASTDRGYYGYTF

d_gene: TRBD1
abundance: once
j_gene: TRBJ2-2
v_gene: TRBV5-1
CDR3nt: TGCGCCAGCAGCGGACCGGGACAGGTAACACTCAACACCGGGGAGCTGTTTTTT
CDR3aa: CASSGPGQVTLNTGELFF

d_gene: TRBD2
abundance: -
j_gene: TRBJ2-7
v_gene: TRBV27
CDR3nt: TGTGCCAGCAGTTTTGACGGACTAGCGGAGACCTACGAGCAGTACTTC
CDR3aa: CASSFDGLAETYEQYF

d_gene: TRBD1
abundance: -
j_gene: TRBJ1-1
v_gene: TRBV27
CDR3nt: TGTGCCAGCAGTCCCCGGACAGGGCAGCACACTGAAGCTTTCTTT
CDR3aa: CASSPRTGQHTEAFF

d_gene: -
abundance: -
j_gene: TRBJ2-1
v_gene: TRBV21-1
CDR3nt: TGTGCCAGCAGCAAAAGGGCAACCGGGACAGGGGTGTACAATGAGCAGTTCTTC
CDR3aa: CASSKRATGTGVYNEQFF

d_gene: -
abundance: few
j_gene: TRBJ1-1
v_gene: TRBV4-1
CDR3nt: TGCGCCAGCAGCCAAGATCAGGGGTGGATTAGGACTGAAGCTTTCTTT
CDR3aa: CASSQDQGWIRTEAFF

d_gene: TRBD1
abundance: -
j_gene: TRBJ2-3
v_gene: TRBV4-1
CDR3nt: TGCGCCAGCAGCCTTTCTTTTTCAGGGGGAGGCACAGATACGCAGTATTTT
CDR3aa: CASSLSFSGGGTDTQYF

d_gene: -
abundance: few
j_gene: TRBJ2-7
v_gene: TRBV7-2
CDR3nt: TGTGCCAGCTCTCCTACCATCTCCTACGAGCAGTACTTC
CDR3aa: CASSPTISYEQYF

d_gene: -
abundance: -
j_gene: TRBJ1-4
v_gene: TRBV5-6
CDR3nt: TGTGCCAGCAGCCGGGTTGGGGAAAAACTGTTTTTT
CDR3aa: CASSRVGEKLFF

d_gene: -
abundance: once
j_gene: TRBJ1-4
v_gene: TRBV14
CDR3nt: TGTGCCAGCAGCCAAGCGCTAGGTTCTTACGGAAAACTGTTTTTT
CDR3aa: CASSQALGSYGKLFF

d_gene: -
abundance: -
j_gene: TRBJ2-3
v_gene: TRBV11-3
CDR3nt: TGTGCCAGCAGTTACAGAGTTGGTTCGACAGATACGCAGTATTTT
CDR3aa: CASSYRVGSTDTQYF

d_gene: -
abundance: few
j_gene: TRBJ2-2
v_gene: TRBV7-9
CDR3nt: TGTGCCAGCTCCCCCAGGAGCGGCTTGGACACCGGGGAGCTGTTTTTT
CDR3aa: CASSPRSGLDTGELFF

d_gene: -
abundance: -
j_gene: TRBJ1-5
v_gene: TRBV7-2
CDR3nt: TGTGCCAGCAGCTTAGGGAGCGCCAGCAATCAGCCCCAGCATTTT
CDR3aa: CASSLGSASNQPQHF

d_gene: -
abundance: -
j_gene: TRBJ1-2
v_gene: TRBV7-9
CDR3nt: TGTGCCAGCAGCGAAGGACAGTATGGCTACACCTTC
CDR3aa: CASSEGQYGYTF

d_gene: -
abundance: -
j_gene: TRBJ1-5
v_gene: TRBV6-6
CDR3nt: TGTGCCAGCAGGAGGCCAGGGGAGTTCGGTCAGCCCCAGCATTTT
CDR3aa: CASRRPGEFGQPQHF

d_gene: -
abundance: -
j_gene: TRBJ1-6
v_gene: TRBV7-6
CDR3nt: TGTGCCAGCAGCGGGACTCCGGGGATTTCACCCCTCCACTTT
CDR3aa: CASSGTPGISPLHF

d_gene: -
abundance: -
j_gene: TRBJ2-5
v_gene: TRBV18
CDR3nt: TGTGCCAGCTCACCACGGGGCCTAGGAGACCAAGAGACCCAGTACTTC
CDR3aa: CASSPRGLGDQETQYF

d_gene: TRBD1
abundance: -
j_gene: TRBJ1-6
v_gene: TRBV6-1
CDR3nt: TGTGCCAGCAGTCAGACCCGGGACAGCAATTCACCCCTCCACTTT
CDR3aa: CASSQTRDSNSPLHF

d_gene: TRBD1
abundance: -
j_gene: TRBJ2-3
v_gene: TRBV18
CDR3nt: TGTGCCAGCTCACCACTAGGACAGGGAAGAGATACGCAGTATTTT
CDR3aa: CASSPLGQGRDTQYF

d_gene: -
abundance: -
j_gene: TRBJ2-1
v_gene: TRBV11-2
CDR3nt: TGTGCCAGCAGACTAGTGTCTTGGGAGCAGTTCTTC
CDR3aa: CASRLVSWEQFF

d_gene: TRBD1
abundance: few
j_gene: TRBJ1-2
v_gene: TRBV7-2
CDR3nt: TGTGCCAGCAGCTTAGAACAGGGGGCGGACGGCTACACCTTC
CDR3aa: CASSLEQGADGYTF

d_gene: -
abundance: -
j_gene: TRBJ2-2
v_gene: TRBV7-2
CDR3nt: TGTGCCAGCAGCCCACTTAAGAGGTCCGGGGAGCTGTTTTTT
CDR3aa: CASSPLKRSGELFF

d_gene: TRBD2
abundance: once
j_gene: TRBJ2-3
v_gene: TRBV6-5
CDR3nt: TGTGCCAGCAGGGAGGGACTAGCTAGCACAGATACGCAGTATTTT
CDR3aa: CASREGLASTDTQYF

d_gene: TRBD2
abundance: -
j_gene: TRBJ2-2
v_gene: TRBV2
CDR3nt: TGTGCCACACAACTGGGAGGGGCCGGGGAGCTGTTTTTT
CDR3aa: CATQLGGAGELFF

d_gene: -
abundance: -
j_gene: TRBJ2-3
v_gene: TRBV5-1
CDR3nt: TGCGCCAGCAGCTGGCGCCCGGACGGGGTGAATACGCAGTATTTT
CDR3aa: CASSWRPDGVNTQYF

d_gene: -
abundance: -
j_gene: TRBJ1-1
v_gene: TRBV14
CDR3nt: TGTGCCAGCAGCCGCGCAGGGATGAACACTGAAGCTTTCTTT
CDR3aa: CASSRAGMNTEAFF

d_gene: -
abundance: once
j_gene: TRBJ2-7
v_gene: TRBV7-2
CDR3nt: TGTACCAGCAGCTTAGCCGGACTAACCTACGAGCAGTACTTC
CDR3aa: CTSSLAGLTYEQYF

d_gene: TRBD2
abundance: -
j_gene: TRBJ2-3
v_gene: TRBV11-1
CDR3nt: TGTGCCAGCAGCTTAGCGACTAGCCGGCATACGCAGTATTTT
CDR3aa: CASSLATSRHTQYF

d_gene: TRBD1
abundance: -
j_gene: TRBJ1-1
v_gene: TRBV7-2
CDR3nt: TGTGCCAGCAGCTCACGAACCGGGACAGAAAAGGCTTTCTTT
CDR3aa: CASSSRTGTEKAFF

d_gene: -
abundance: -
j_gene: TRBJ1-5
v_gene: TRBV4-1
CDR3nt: TGCGCCAGCAGCCAAGATTCCAACAACAGGGCATATAGCAATCAGCCCCAGCATTTT
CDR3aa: CASSQDSNNRAYSNQPQHF

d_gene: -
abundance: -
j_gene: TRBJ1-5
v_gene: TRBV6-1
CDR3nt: TGTGCCAGCAGTCGTGCACAGGGTAACAGGCAGCCCCAGCATTTT
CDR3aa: CASSRAQGNRQPQHF

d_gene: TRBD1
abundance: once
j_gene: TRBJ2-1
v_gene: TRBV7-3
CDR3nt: TGTGCCAGCAGCCCACAGGGGAATGGCAATGAGCAGTTCTTC
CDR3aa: CASSPQGNGNEQFF